This TCR beta chain was observed in a study of blood T cell repertoires in COVID-19. Study background: Collection of acute and convalescent COVID-19 samples took place in the United States, Italy and Spain. Sources were T cells, B-cell-depleted T cells, or PBMCs; the material itself was cDNA or gDNA.

Authors' data handling: The assay estimated nucleated cells by amplifying reference gene primers. Assay used: immunoSEQ multiplex PCR; TCRdb lists only in-frame clones, some missing. V, J and clone size are those of that table, while D and trimming were read from the DNA. The data contain 150,000 or so clones, around 89% of them singletons. Germline loops: CDR1 LNHDA, CDR2 SQIVND (reference sequence). CDR3 length equals 12 residues. Trimming took off 4 bases at V and 5 bases at J, with 6 bases between the two ends. The source material was peripheral blood. The genes are TRBV19 and TRBJ1-5, with TRBD1 as a possible D gene (5 bases). This sequence was found in a man aged 60 to 69 with active or convalescent COVID-19. The CDR3 nucleotides are TGTGCCAGTAGTAAAGGGGATCAGCCCCAGCATTTT. It codes for CASSKGDQPQHF.